This T cell receptor (beta chain) was captured in a study of blood T cell repertoires in COVID-19 (dated by TCRdb to the early 2020s). The study in broad terms: Collaborator samples came from the United States, Italy and Spain and covered acute and convalescent phases of COVID-19. Sample metadata almost always included a de-identified subject ID, COVID-19 status, age in years and sex. Samples came from the ongoing ImmuneRACE study (first 160 participants) plus 1,254 subjects from 6 global collaborators. Subjects who had been exposed to COVID-19, were actively infected with it, or had recovered from it provided the deeply sampled blood TCRbeta repertoires that made up the dataset. The material from the prospective study consisted of cDNA or gDNA derived from T cells, B-cell-depleted T cells, or PBMCs. The repertoires were released in a freely available public database intended as a resource for research on the immune response to SARS-CoV-2. Where available, HLA class I and class II types were obtained from metadata supplied by the sample provider rather than from assay-based typing. The investigation overall reported the following: The amount of clinical and demographic metadata varied by source and participant and was provided uncurated.

Each collaborating institution followed its own protocols to collect whole blood in K2EDTA tubes. Collaborator samples were shipped for TCRbeta analysis as frozen whole blood, isolated PBMCs, or DNA extracted from either sample type. From the cysteine through the phenylalanine, the CDR3 covers 15 amino acids. Only the CDR3 part of the read is kept: 45 bases, read in frame from the first base. CDR1 and CDR2 (SGHRS, YFSETQ) derive from the germline V gene. V lost 4 bases and J lost 10 bases; the stretch between them is 20 bases long. TCRbeta CDR3 regions were amplified from genomic DNA by means of the immunoSEQ Assay, a bias-controlled multiplex PCR. On the study's bioinformatics: The number of nucleated cells in each sample was estimated by amplification of reference gene primers within the assay. To quantify the absolute abundance of each unique TCRbeta CDR3 rearrangement, sequence reads were collapsed and filtered. For each sample, productive Simpson clonality was calculated by taking the square root of Simpson's diversity index across productive rearrangements. Entries here come from immuneACCESS through TCRdb and include only in-frame sequences with V and J called. Some clones fail to appear in such tables; in the studies checked, an unresolved V gene covers under half of the shortfall, and the cause of the remainder is unknown. The DNA gave D and trimming, while V, J and clone size come from that table. This sample has around 60,000 clones in its table, and approximately 92% of those were observed once. The ten largest account for 2% to 2.5% of the sample.

This clone appeared once. There is no known antigen for this receptor. There are no base qualities to consult, and no much larger clone falls within one base. The TCR comes from a man in his sixties with acute or convalescent COVID-19. Rearrangement joined TRBV5-1 to TRBJ1-4; a weak D assignment points to TRBD1 (6 bases agree). The specimen was peripheral blood. The nucleotide sequence is TGCGCCAGCAGCGTGGGGGCAGGGGATATTGGAAAACTGTTTTTT. It translates as CASSVGAGDIGKLFF.